This entry lists 11 T cell receptor beta chains sequenced from one sample in a study of blood T cell repertoires in COVID-19. Repertoires were generated with immunoSEQ multiplex PCR, while TCRdb's copy carries only in-frame clones and drops some. The sample records tens of thousands of clones, roughly three quarters being singletons. Sequenced: peripheral blood. The receptors shown here come from a man in his 70s with acute or convalescent COVID-19.

The V and J genes are TRBV12-3 or TRBV12-4 and TRBJ2-7; the D is unclear. The CDR3 totals 13 residues. V was trimmed by 6 bases and J by 1 base, leaving 10 bases between them. The CDR3: CASSPQVSYEQYF. The CDR3 DNA reads TGTGCCAGCAGCCCTCAGGTTTCCTACGAGCAGTACTTC.

V usage is TRBV5-5 and J usage is TRBJ2-1, with 10 positions matching TRBD2. Germline V gene data show CDR1 as SGHKS and CDR2 as YYEKEE (reference sequence). The ends lost 4 bases at V and 4 bases at J; junction bases unmatched: 8. The CDR3 has 16 residues. Here the CDR3 reads CASSVLLAGKYNEQFF. The CDR3 DNA reads as TGTGCCAGCAGCGTCCTACTAGCGGGAAAGTACAATGAGCAGTTCTTC.

This chain joins TRBV28 and TRBJ2-1; 7 nucleotides match TRBD2. Unmatched junction bases numbered 8, after V lost 3 bases and J lost 6 bases. Germline V gives CDR1 MDHEN, CDR2 SYDVKM. The CDR3 covers 15 residues. CDR3 bases: TGTGCCAGCAGTTTTGGGGATTGGGGGGGCAATGAGCAGTTCTTC. It translates to CASSFGDWGGNEQFF.

The chain is built from TRBV5-4 and TRBJ2-1; 7 positions agree with TRBD2. The CDR3 length is 17 residues. With V trimmed by 4 bases and J by 0 bases, 10 bases remained unmatched. The germline CDR1 and CDR2 sequences are SGHNT and YYREEE (reference sequence). CDR3 in DNA: TGTGCCAGCAGCACCTCCCTAGCGGCTAGCTCCTACAATGAGCAGTTCTTC. Residues: CASSTSLAASSYNEQFF.

Ten or more counts support this clone. The J gene is TRBJ1-1, the V gene TRBV18, with 11 bases that match TRBD1. V was clipped by 5 bases and J by 6 bases; unmatched bases: 5. The CDR3 sequence is 14 residues long. CDR1 KGHSH and CDR2 LQKENI come from the germline V gene. The CDR3 bases are TGTGCCAGCTCAATCCGGGACAGGGGGGCTGAAGCTTTCTTT. Encoded protein: CASSIRDRGAEAFF.

The chain joins TRBV5-8 to TRBJ2-7, with 7 bases lining up with TRBD2. The CDR3 extends over 14 amino acids. Germline-derived CDR1 and CDR2 are SGHTS and YDEGEE. J gave up 1 base and V 1 base, and 2 bases lay outside the gene matches. As DNA, the CDR3 is TGTGCCAGCAGCTTGCCGGGAGGATCCTACGAGCAGTACTTC. This codes for CASSLPGGSYEQYF.

With respect to this clone: Other nucleotide sequences from this sample produce the same CDR3. This rearrangement joins TRBV29-1 to TRBJ2-7; 11 nucleotides line up with TRBD2. Germline CDR1 SQVTM, CDR2 ANQGSEA. V lost 5 bases to trimming and J lost 6 bases; unmatched junction nucleotides: 9. This CDR3 has 14 amino acids. Here the CDR3 DNA reads TGCAGCGTTATTGGTAGCGGGAGGGCCGGCGAGCAGTACTTC. This sequence encodes CSVIGSGRAGEQYF.

This clone was observed many times. Different DNA sequences within this sample yield the same CDR3. This chain joins TRBV2 and TRBJ1-3; no definite D call. This CDR3 is 14 amino acids long. Germline V CDR1 and CDR2: SNHLY, FYNNEI. V was shortened by 2 bases and J by 3 bases, with 8 bases between the two germline ends. The CDR3 bases are TGTGCCAGCAGTGAACTGGCAGATGGAAACACCATATATTTT. It encodes CASSELADGNTIYF. The variable domain in full, completed from reference TRBV2 and TRBJ1-3, reads EPEVTQTPSHQVTQMGQEVILRCVPISNHLYFYWYRQILGQKVEFLVSFYNNEISEKSEIFDDQFSVERPDGSNFTLKIRSTKLEDSAMYFCASSELADGNTIYFGEGSWLTVV.

This sequence joins TRBV23-1 and TRBJ2-7, with D tentatively TRBD2 (12 bases). TRBV23-1 is flagged as an ORF with uncertain function. V was pared by 4 bases and J by 1 base, with 26 bases between. The CDR3 length is 19 residues. The chain's CDR3 is CASSPRDRGGTSGSYEQYF. The CDR3 nucleotides are TGCGCCAGCAGTCCGCGGGACAGGGGGGGGACTAGCGGGTCCTACGAGCAGTACTTC.

The CDR3 nucleotides are TGTGCCAGCCAAGACACTTTCACCGGCAAAAACATTCAGTACTTC. Amino acids: CASQDTFTGKNIQYF. The V and J genes are TRBV2 and TRBJ2-4; D gene unclear. The CDR3 runs to 15 residues. CDR1 SNHLY and CDR2 FYNNEI come from the germline V gene. V gave up 8 bases and J gave up 3 bases, with 17 bases separating them.

The chain is built from TRBV6-5 and TRBJ1-1; TRBD1 matches at 8 bases. The germline V gene encodes CDR1 MNHEY and CDR2 SVGAGI. V lost 6 bases, J lost 7 bases, and 10 bases stayed unmatched. The CDR3 extends over 14 amino acids. The CDR3 sequence: CASRTGGMLNEAFF. CDR3 nucleotides: TGTGCCAGCAGAACAGGGGGGATGTTGAATGAAGCTTTCTTT.